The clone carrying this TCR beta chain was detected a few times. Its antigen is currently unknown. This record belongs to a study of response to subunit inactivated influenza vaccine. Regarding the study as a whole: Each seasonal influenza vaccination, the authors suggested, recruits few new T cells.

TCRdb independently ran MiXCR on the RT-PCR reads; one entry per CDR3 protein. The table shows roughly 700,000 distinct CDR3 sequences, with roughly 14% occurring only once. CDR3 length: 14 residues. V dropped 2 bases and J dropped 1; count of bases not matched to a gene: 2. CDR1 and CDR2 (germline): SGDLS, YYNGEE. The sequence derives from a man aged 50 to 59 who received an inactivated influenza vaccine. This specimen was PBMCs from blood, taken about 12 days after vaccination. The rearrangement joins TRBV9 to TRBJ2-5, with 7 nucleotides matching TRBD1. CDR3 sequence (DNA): TGTGCCAGCAGCGTCGACAGGGTCCAAGAGACCCAGTACTTC. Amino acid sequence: CASSVDRVQETQYF.